Listed here are 19 T cell receptor beta chains from one sample, sequenced in a study of T cells in women clearing cervical HPV infection (dated by TCRdb to 2017 to 2018). Libraries were made using the immunoSEQ multiplex PCR assay. The clones in this table, taken by TCRdb from immuneACCESS, are in-frame only. Not every clone is retained; where verified, under half of the shortfall comes from an unresolved V gene, and the cause of the rest is unknown. For this sample, the table gives about 19,000 clones. The ten largest clonotypes hold roughly 16% of the sample. Sequenced input: blood buffy coat. The receptors here all came from a woman aged 18-70 years with a cervical HPV16 infection that either progressed to CIN3+ or cleared (not recorded which).

About this clone itself: The read gets to within 3 residues of the CDR3 end, and the germline J gene fills in the rest. The chain is built from TRBV29-1 and TRBJ2-6, with D tentatively TRBD2 (6 bases). Between the trimmed V and J ends, which lost 6 bases and 5 bases, there was a span of 14 bases. The CDR3 is 14 residues long. Germline V gives CDR1 SQVTM, CDR2 ANQGSEA. The covered CDR3 bases are TGCAGCGTCCTGGCGGGGAGCTGGGCCAACGTC. Translating gives CSVLAGSWANV. The full CDR3 protein is CSVLAGSWANVLTF.

In the case of this clone: Read coverage stops 3 residues before the CDR3 terminus; the germline J gene supplies the remainder. The V gene is TRBV30, the J gene TRBJ2-4, with a weak D call TRBD2 (6 bases). Germline values: CDR1 GTSNPN, CDR2 SVGIG (reference sequence). This CDR3 is built from 15 residues. The CDR3 bases that were read are TGTGCCTGGAGTCCGCCCACTAGCTTCCAAGAGACT. As protein: CAWSPPTSFQET. The entire CDR3 protein is CAWSPPTSFQETQYF.

On this clone itself: The read terminates 3 residues before the CDR3 end, so the remaining end is supplied by the germline J gene. Distinct nucleotide sequences in the sample also encode this CDR3. The rearrangement joins TRBV18 to TRBJ2-3, with 9 bases aligning to TRBD2. CDR1 is KGHSH, CDR2 LQKENI, per germline. The CDR3 consists of 17 residues. Incomplete CDR3 DNA: TGTGCCAGCTCACCCCCCCCAACTAGCGGGCCCCAAGAGACG. This encodes CASSPPPTSGPQET. The entire CDR3 is CASSPPPTSGPQETQYF. Full variable domain (rest looked up from reference TRBV18 and TRBJ2-3): NAGVMQNPRHLVRRRGQEARLRCSPMKGHSHVYWYRQLPEEGLKFMVYLQKENIIDESGMPKERFSAEFPKEGPSILRIQQVVRGDSAAYFCASSPPPTSGPQETQYFGPGTRLTVL.

A word on this clone: The CDR3 end lies 3 residues beyond the end of the read and is filled in from the germline J gene. V usage is TRBV5-1 and J usage is TRBJ1-4; 7 bases fit TRBD1. Germline lookup yields CDR1 SGHRS and CDR2 YFSETQ. There are 18 residues in the CDR3. The CDR3: CASSPYLTGLSGANVLFF. CDR3 DNA (partial): TGCGCCAGCAGCCCATATTTGACAGGGCTCTCTGGGGCCAACGTA. The variable domain in full, with the rest retrieved from reference TRBV5-1 and TRBJ1-4, is KAGVTQTPRYLIKTRGQQVTLSCSPISGHRSVSWYQQTPGQGLQFLFEYFSETQRNKGNFPGRFSGRQFSNSRSEMNVSTLELGDSALYLCASSPYLTGLSGANVLFFGSGTQLSVL.

CDR3 region: CASSEGGTSKTQYF. The DNA read from the CDR3 is TGTGCCAGCAGTGAGGGCGGGACTAGTAAGACG. The chain couples TRBV2 to TRBJ2-3, with 8 bases matching TRBD2. The read stops 3 residues short of the end of the CDR3; the missing end is completed from the germline J gene. Germline assignment: CDR1 SNHLY and CDR2 FYNNEI. This CDR3 has 14 amino acids.

Regarding this clone: The CDR3 end falls 3 residues outside the read, so it is completed with the germline J gene. The gene calls are TRBV7-2 and TRBJ2-3, with unresolved D. Germline V gene lookup returns CDR1 SGHTA and CDR2 FQGNSA. The CDR3 sequence is 14 residues long. V was pared by 2 bases and J by 2 bases, with 8 bases between. The part of the CDR3 DNA that was read is TGTGCCAGCAGCTTATCACAGATCACAGATACG. Encoded protein: CASSLSQITDT. The full-length CDR3 reads as CASSLSQITDTQYF.

A word on this clone: The read terminates 3 residues before the CDR3 end, so the remaining end is supplied by the germline J gene. The genes are TRBV6-2 or TRBV6-3 and TRBJ2-5; 11 nucleotides line up with TRBD2. J lost 5 bases, V lost 5 bases, and 13 bases had no gene match. CDR1 MNHEY and CDR2 SVGEGT come from the germline V gene. The CDR3 loop spans 17 amino acids. The CDR3 spells CASSPLPGLAGTETQYF. The sequenced CDR3 bases are TGTGCCAGCAGTCCACTACCCGGACTAGCGGGTACGGAGACC.

Notes on this clone: Relative to the germline gene, one junction end is altered; a read error may explain this. The read ends 3 residues before the CDR3 terminus; that terminus is restored from the germline J gene. The V call is TRBV7-7, the J call TRBJ1-2, with D maybe TRBD1 (5 bases). This CDR3 spans 16 amino acids. Germline CDR1 reads SSHAT; CDR2 reads FNYEAQ (reference sequence). The CDR3 is CASSPGLADVSYDYTF. The DNA read from the CDR3 is TGTGCTAGCAGCCCGGGACTAGCCGACGTCTCCTACGAC.

To note about this clone: The read ends 3 residues early relative to the CDR3; the germline J gene fills the gap. The J gene is TRBJ2-3, the V gene TRBV2; D possibly corresponds to TRBD1 (5 bases). The CDR3 runs to 14 residues. Germline lookup yields CDR1 SNHLY and CDR2 FYNNEI. The V end lost 8 bases, the J end lost 1 base, and 13 bases lay between the germline ends. CDR3 loop: CASLRGRGTDTQYF. CDR3 bases read: TGTGCCAGCCTAAGGGGTCGGGGCACAGATACG.

On this clone: From the germline J gene comes the end of the CDR3, since the read stops 3 residues before it. The chain combines TRBV29-1 with TRBJ2-1; the D gene is possibly TRBD1 (6 bases). The CDR3 is 14 residues long. Trimming removed 4 bases at V and 4 bases at J, with 14 bases between. Germline V lookup: CDR1 SQVTM, CDR2 ANQGSEA. CDR3 region: CSVGEGGQYNEQFF. CDR3 bases read: TGCAGCGTTGGGGAAGGTGGACAGTACAATGAG.

CDR3 DNA (partial): TGCGCCAGCAGCTCGGGGACATCCTATGGT. This sequence encodes CASSSGTSYG. The complete CDR3 sequence is CASSSGTSYGQYF. V and J are TRBV5-1 and TRBJ2-4; D is perhaps TRBD1 (6 bases). Read data end 3 residues before the CDR3 end; the end is taken from the germline J gene. Germline-derived CDR1 and CDR2 are SGHRS and YFSETQ. CDR3 length: 13 amino acids.

A note on this clone: The CDR3 extends 3 residues past the end of the read, so its final part is completed from the germline J gene. V is TRBV29-1 and J is TRBJ2-2, with TRBD2 as a possible D gene (5 bases). The CDR3 runs 13 residues. Trimming left V 4 bases short and J 8 bases short, with 14 bases between. In germline, CDR1 is SQVTM, CDR2 ANQGSEA. Incomplete CDR3 DNA: TGCAGCGTTGCCTCGGGGTACGGAGGGGAG. It codes for CSVASGYGGE. The whole CDR3 protein reads CSVASGYGGELFF.

Concerning this clone itself: The CDR3 end is not reached by the read, which stops 3 residues before it; the germline J gene fills it in. V gene TRBV20-1 combines with J gene TRBJ1-6, with a possible D match to TRBD1 (5 bases). V gave up 7 bases and J gave up 7 bases, with 11 bases separating them. The germline V gene has CDR1 DFQATT and CDR2 SNEGSKA (reference sequence). This CDR3 has 12 residues. CDR3 sequence: CSVMEGNSPLHF. The CDR3 bases that were read are TGCAGTGTAATGGAGGGGAATTCACCC.

As to this clone: Read sequence stops 3 residues before the CDR3 end, and the germline J gene provides the missing end. V is TRBV7-2 and J is TRBJ2-7; TRBD2 aligns across 9 bases. Germline CDR1 is SGHTA and CDR2 is FQGNSA. Trimming at V came to 4 bases and at J to 4 bases, leaving 5 bases not matched to a gene. The CDR3 has 14 residues. The sequenced CDR3 bases are TGTGCCAGCAGCTCAGTAGCGGGGGAGTACGAG. Translated: CASSSVAGEYE. The CDR3, in full, reads CASSSVAGEYEQYF.

Remarks on this clone: Read data end 3 residues before the CDR3 end; the end is taken from the germline J gene. The chain links TRBV4-1 to TRBJ1-5; D possibly corresponds to TRBD1 (5 bases). The CDR3 length is 15 residues. The ends were cut back, 4 bases at V and 4 bases at J, with 14 bases in the middle. Germline assignment: CDR1 MGHRA and CDR2 YSYEKL. CDR3 DNA (partial): TGCGCCAGCAGCCGAGGGACGGGGGATAATCAGCCC. Encoded protein: CASSRGTGDNQP. The entire CDR3 reads CASSRGTGDNQPQHF.

Remarks on this clone: Sequencing ends 3 residues short of the CDR3 end; the germline J gene provides the rest. V gene TRBV11-3 combines with J gene TRBJ2-1; 8 bases match TRBD2. The CDR3 loop spans 15 amino acids. The germline V gene encodes CDR1 SGHNT and CDR2 YENEEA. After removal of 1 base from V and 7 bases from J, the junction contained 6 bases not matched to a gene. CDR3 bases read: TGTGCCAGCAGCTTAGCCGGGGGGGCCGATAATGAG. Residues: CASSLAGGADNE. The entire CDR3 is CASSLAGGADNEQFF.

As concerns this clone: The read ends 3 residues before the CDR3 terminus; that terminus is restored from the germline J gene. The V gene is TRBV28, the J gene TRBJ2-4; maybe TRBD2 (6 bases). Germline-derived CDR1 and CDR2 are MDHEN and SYDVKM. The CDR3 covers 14 residues. CDR3 DNA (partial): TGTGCCAGCAGTCGCGGGGAAAGTTACTATGGT. The encoded protein is CASSRGESYYG. The full CDR3 is CASSRGESYYGQYF.

Details on this clone: The sequenced fragment ends 3 residues before the CDR3 boundary, so the rest is inferred from the germline J gene. This chain connects TRBV2 to TRBJ1-3, with D possibly TRBD1 on 5 matching bases. Germline V gene data show CDR1 as SNHLY and CDR2 as FYNNEI. V was shortened by 0 bases and J by 6 bases, with 15 bases between the two germline ends. CDR3 size: 16 residues. The part of the CDR3 DNA that was read is TGTGCCAGCAGTGAAGCGCCGCGGCAGGGTCAAAACACC. Protein product: CASSEAPRQGQNT. The CDR3, in full, reads CASSEAPRQGQNTIYF.

As regards this clone: Read coverage stops 3 residues before the CDR3 terminus; the germline J gene supplies the remainder. The rearrangement uses TRBV20-1 and TRBJ2-1; 8 bases match TRBD1. The V gene's germline CDR1 is DFQATT and CDR2 SNEGSKA (reference sequence). The CDR3 is 15 residues long. After removal of 3 bases from V and 4 bases from J, the junction contained 8 bases not matched to a gene. Incomplete CDR3 DNA: TGCAGTGCTAGGGTGCACAGGGGGACATACAATGAG. It encodes CSARVHRGTYNE. The entire CDR3 sequence reads CSARVHRGTYNEQFF.